This T cell receptor beta chain was documented in a study of T cells in Graves' hyperthyroidism and ophthalmopathy. The CDR3 contains 13 residues. Germline values: CDR1 MNHEY, CDR2 SMNVEV (reference sequence). Trimming left V 3 bases short and J 7 bases short, with 13 bases between. The table lists this clonotype with a few counts. Antigen: not known. Aged 18 to 65, the patients had hyperthyroidism that was newly diagnosed and had lasted under 2 months. Amplified regions were TCR beta CDR3 sequences from RNA transcripts. When the TCR CDR3 underwent first-round RT-PCR, the HTBI primer set was used. TCRdb called the multiplex PCR reads again in MiXCR, with one record for every CDR3 protein. The sample has roughly 720,000 distinct CDR3 sequences, 15% to 20% seen once. Study outcomes and limitations: Ophthalmopathy got predicted by the model a median 6.5 months before its onset. From stable hyperthyroidism, ophthalmopathy was set apart by a 13 V-J model. Clonotypes that were expanded in thyroid above 0.001 mostly appeared in blood too.

The V and J genes are TRBV27 and TRBJ2-7, with no clear D. The sample comprised blood. The sequence was obtained from a man aged 45 to 65 with Graves' hyperthyroidism. The CDR3 bases are TGTGCCAGCAGTTTGGGCTTGGGTAGGGAGCAGTACTTC. It is translated as CASSLGLGREQYF.